The rows below give T cell receptor beta chains drawn from one sample of a study of blood T cell repertoires in COVID-19. Libraries were prepared by immunoSEQ multiplex PCR; TCRdb keeps only in-frame clonotypes and omits some of them. Here the sample spans about 380,000 clones, 85% to 90% being singletons. What was sequenced was PBMCs or T cells enriched from blood (not recorded which). These receptors originate from a woman younger than 35 who had recovered from COVID-19. The CDR3 runs from the conserved cysteine through the conserved F or W. D genes are given only for firm matches. Not all rows give a size; the values are once, few, many and, for expanded clones, a class.

clone_size	v_call	d_call	j_call	cdr3_nt	cdr3_aa
few	TRBV30	NA	TRBJ1-3	TGTGCCTGGAGTGTACGCAGAAGCTCTGGAAACACCATATATTTT	CAWSVRRSSGNTIYF
NA	TRBV6-2/TRBV6-3	TRBD1	TRBJ1-5	TGTGCCAGCAGTTCGGTGAAAGGGACAGCTAGCAATCAGCCCCAGCATTTT	CASSSVKGTASNQPQHF
NA	TRBV19	TRBD2	TRBJ2-1	TGTGCCAGTAGTATACGGGGGGCCTACAATGAGCAGTTCTTC	CASSIRGAYNEQFF
NA	TRBV29-1	NA	TRBJ1-3	TGCAGCGCTTCTTTACTCGGAAACACCATATATTTT	CSASLLGNTIYF
NA	TRBV14	NA	TRBJ1-5	TGTGCCAGCAGCAAGCTCGGGGGCAATCAGCCCCAGCATTTT	CASSKLGGNQPQHF
few	TRBV2	NA	TRBJ1-5	TGTGCCAGCAGTGAAGGGTCGGGACTGAAGAATCAGCCCCAGCATTTT	CASSEGSGLKNQPQHF
NA	TRBV19	TRBD2	TRBJ2-1	TGTGCCAGTAGTATATCCCTAGCGGGGGGGATTTACAATGAGCAGTTCTTC	CASSISLAGGIYNEQFF
few	TRBV5-4	NA	TRBJ1-2	TGTGCCAGCAGCTTGGAGGCGGGCCTACTCTATGGCTACACCTTC	CASSLEAGLLYGYTF
NA	TRBV7-2	TRBD1	TRBJ1-2	TGTGCCAGCAGATGGACAGGGCAGTATGGCTACACCTTC	CASRWTGQYGYTF
NA	TRBV19	NA	TRBJ1-1	TGTGCCAGTAGTGACCCGGGTACTGAAGCTTTCTTT	CASSDPGTEAFF
many	TRBV27	TRBD1	TRBJ1-2	TGTGCCAGCAGTGTAACAGGGGGCGCGTCGAACTATGGCTACACCTTC	CASSVTGGASNYGYTF
NA	TRBV6-2/TRBV6-3	NA	TRBJ1-2	TGTGCCAGCAGTTCACGGGATCTTGACTATGGCTACACCTTC	CASSSRDLDYGYTF
NA	TRBV10-3	TRBD2	TRBJ2-1	TGTGCCATCAGTCGGGGGGCCTACAATGAGCAGTTCTTC	CAISRGAYNEQFF
NA	TRBV27	TRBD1	TRBJ1-5	TGTGTCCCGGGACAGGCCCTTTATAGCAATCAGCCCCAGCATTTT	CVPGQALYSNQPQHF
NA	TRBV11-2	NA	TRBJ2-2	TGTGCCAGCAGCGAGTACCCCCTCTTGGACAGATTGAACACCGGGGAGCTGTTTTTT	CASSEYPLLDRLNTGELFF
NA	TRBV3-1/TRBV3-2	TRBD2	TRBJ2-3	TGTGCCAGCAGCCAAGATCGGACTAGCGGGGGGTACACAGATACGCAGTATTTT	CASSQDRTSGGYTDTQYF
NA	TRBV5-4	NA	TRBJ1-6	TGTGCCAGCAGCTTGGACAGGCTGAGCTCCTATAATTCACCCCTCCACTTT	CASSLDRLSSYNSPLHF
NA	TRBV6-6	TRBD2	TRBJ2-1	TGTGCCAGCAGCCGACCCGGGACTAGCGGGGTATACAATGAGCAGTTCTTC	CASSRPGTSGVYNEQFF
once	TRBV2	TRBD1	TRBJ1-2	TGTGCCAGCAGTGTCTGGGACAGGGACTATGGCTACACCTTC	CASSVWDRDYGYTF
NA	TRBV5-1	NA	TRBJ1-1	TGCGCCAGCAGCTTGGGGCGGACTGAAGCTTTCTTT	CASSLGRTEAFF
NA	TRBV6-5	TRBD1	TRBJ1-1	TGTGCCAGCAGACGGGGACAGGGGGATGCGTCTTTCTTT	CASRRGQGDASFF
once	TRBV19	NA	TRBJ2-1	TGTGCCCCAAAGTACCCAGTAGGAGGGTCCAATGAGCAGTTCTTC	CAPKYPVGGSNEQFF
NA	TRBV27	NA	TRBJ2-7	TGTGCCAGCAAGGAGCAATGGGAGTACTACGAGCAGTACTTC	CASKEQWEYYEQYF
NA	TRBV6-4	TRBD1	TRBJ2-7	TGTGCCAGCAGTGATTCAGCTCGGGACAGAGACTACGAGCAGTACTTC	CASSDSARDRDYEQYF
NA	TRBV2	TRBD2	TRBJ2-1	TGTGCCAGCAGGCGGGGGTTCCCGGGTAATGAGCAGTTCTTC	CASRRGFPGNEQFF
few	TRBV7-9	TRBD1	TRBJ1-2	TGTGCCAGCAGCTCTCTGGACAGGGAAACATTCTATGGCTACACCTTC	CASSSLDRETFYGYTF
NA	TRBV7-9	TRBD1	TRBJ1-2	TGTGCCAGCAGACCTGACAGGGGGCGTTCGTTTTACACCTTC	CASRPDRGRSFYTF
once	TRBV30	NA	TRBJ2-2	TGTGCCTGGAGTGGAATGACTACGAACACCGGGGAGCTGTTTTTT	CAWSGMTTNTGELFF
NA	TRBV6-1	TRBD1	TRBJ1-1	TGTGCCAGCATTCTAGGACAGGGGGGGGAAGCTTTCTTT	CASILGQGGEAFF
NA	TRBV30	NA	TRBJ1-3	TGTGCCTGGAGTGCAGGGATCGCTGGAAACACCATATATTTT	CAWSAGIAGNTIYF
once	TRBV12-3/TRBV12-4	NA	TRBJ1-5	TGTGCCAGCAGTTACGGGGAGGCTCAGCCCCAGCATTTT	CASSYGEAQPQHF
NA	TRBV10-3	NA	TRBJ1-2	TGTGCCATCAGCGGAGGTTGGAAAAACTATGGCTACACCTTC	CAISGGWKNYGYTF
NA	TRBV5-1	TRBD1	TRBJ1-1	TGCGCCAGCAGCCGGGGGACAGGGGTATCTAACACTGAAGCTTTCTTT	CASSRGTGVSNTEAFF
once	TRBV27	TRBD1	TRBJ2-7	TGTGCCAGCAGTTTATGGACCACAGGGGGAAGGGGCTACGAGCAGTACTTC	CASSLWTTGGRGYEQYF
NA	TRBV30	NA	TRBJ1-4	TGTGCCTGGTCGGACCTGGGGCGGGAAAAACTGTTTTTT	CAWSDLGREKLFF
once	TRBV7-6	NA	TRBJ2-7	TGTGCCAGCAGCTCGGGGCGCGGGGCCTACGAGCAGTACTTC	CASSSGRGAYEQYF
NA	TRBV2	TRBD1	TRBJ1-4	TGTGCCGGAGACAGGGGCCGGGATGAAAAACTGTTTTTT	CAGDRGRDEKLFF
NA	TRBV9	NA	TRBJ1-2	TGTGCCAGCAGCGTAGTAAGGGGCTCTGGCTACACCTTC	CASSVVRGSGYTF
NA	TRBV12-3/TRBV12-4	NA	TRBJ1-4	TGTGCCAGCAGTTTCCGGGGGTTTGAAAAACTGTTTTTT	CASSFRGFEKLFF
NA	TRBV9	NA	TRBJ2-2	TGTGCCAGCAGCGTACCGCAGGACACCGGGGAGCTGTTTTTT	CASSVPQDTGELFF
NA	TRBV7-9	NA	TRBJ2-5	TGTGCCAGCAGCTTAGGACAGCTCAAAGCACCAGGAGAGACCCAGTACTTC	CASSLGQLKAPGETQYF
NA	TRBV9	NA	TRBJ1-2	TGTGCCAGCAGCGTAGGGGCGACTACTAACTATGGCTACACCTTC	CASSVGATTNYGYTF
NA	TRBV5-8	TRBD1	TRBJ1-5	TGTGCCAGCAGCTTCCGGGACAGGAAGATGCAGCCCCAGCATTTT	CASSFRDRKMQPQHF
NA	TRBV15	TRBD2	TRBJ2-1	TGTGCCACCAGCTGGACTAGCGGGATTTCCTACAATGAGCAGTTCTTC	CATSWTSGISYNEQFF
NA	TRBV24-1	NA	TRBJ1-2	TGTGCCACCAGTGCCGCCAGGGGAGAAGGCTACACCTTC	CATSAARGEGYTF
NA	TRBV27	NA	TRBJ1-5	TGTGCCAGCAGTTCAGTGACAGCTCATCAGCCCCAGCATTTT	CASSSVTAHQPQHF
NA	TRBV7-9	NA	TRBJ2-5	TGTGCCAGCAGCGAACCGACTAGGGGAGAGACCCAGTACTTC	CASSEPTRGETQYF
NA	TRBV5-1	NA	TRBJ1-6	TGCGCCAGCAGCTTGGAAGGGACAAATAATTCACCCCTCCACTTT	CASSLEGTNNSPLHF
NA	TRBV5-1	TRBD1	TRBJ1-1	TGCGCCAGCAGCGCCAACAGGGGGAACACTGAAGCTTTCTTT	CASSANRGNTEAFF
NA	TRBV5-8	TRBD2	TRBJ2-4	TGTGCCAGCAGCTCGAGGACTAGCGGGGGCTATGTCAAAAACATTCAGTACTTC	CASSSRTSGGYVKNIQYF
NA	TRBV28	NA	TRBJ2-7	TGTGCCAGCAGTTTCGGGCGGGGGCCGCTACCCTCCTACGAGCAGTACTTC	CASSFGRGPLPSYEQYF
NA	TRBV29-1	TRBD1	TRBJ1-2	TGCAGCGTTGTTATACAGGGGGCTAGTGGCTACACCTTC	CSVVIQGASGYTF
NA	TRBV7-2	NA	TRBJ2-7	TGTGCCAGCAGCTTAACCCGCGGGACGTCAGGAGACGAGCAGTACTTC	CASSLTRGTSGDEQYF
NA	TRBV18	NA	TRBJ2-7	TGTGCCAGCTCACTGGGACTCTACGAGCAGTACTTC	CASSLGLYEQYF
NA	TRBV28	NA	TRBJ1-5	TGTGCCAGCACCCCCGTAGTTATTCAGCCCCAGCATTTT	CASTPVVIQPQHF
NA	TRBV7-2	TRBD1	TRBJ2-3	TGTGCCAGCAGCGGACGACAGGGACAGTCCGCGCAGTATTTT	CASSGRQGQSAQYF
NA	TRBV5-5	TRBD1	TRBJ1-1	TGTGCCAGCAGCTTGGACGCAGGGGGCACTGAAGCTTTCTTT	CASSLDAGGTEAFF
NA	TRBV18	TRBD1	TRBJ1-5	TGTGCCAGCTCCTATTCTGCAATCGAGGGACAGGAGCAGCCCCAGCATTTT	CASSYSAIEGQEQPQHF
NA	TRBV9	NA	TRBJ1-3	TGTGCCAGCAGCGTGGACAGTCCAAACACCATATATTTT	CASSVDSPNTIYF
NA	TRBV6-5	TRBD2	TRBJ2-1	TGTGCCAGCAGCCTAACTAGCGGAACCTACAATGAGCAGTTCTTC	CASSLTSGTYNEQFF